This T cell receptor beta chain was recorded in a study of blood T cell repertoires in COVID-19. The CDR3 is 14 residues long. Germline V CDR1 and CDR2: SGHAT, FQNNGV. The germline V and J ends were trimmed by 5 bases and 1 base, with 11 bases remaining between them. The protocol was immunoSEQ multiplex PCR, while the TCRdb copy is restricted to in-frame clones and leaves out a portion. The repertoire holds approximately 76,000 clones, with about 90% as singletons. The rearrangement links TRBV11-2 to TRBJ1-1; D remains ambiguous. This sequence was found in a human donor in a cohort sampled during active COVID-19. The source material was peripheral blood. Here the CDR3 DNA reads TGTGCCAGCAGCACAAGGGCGGGGAACACTGAAGCTTTCTTT. Its translation: CASSTRAGNTEAFF.